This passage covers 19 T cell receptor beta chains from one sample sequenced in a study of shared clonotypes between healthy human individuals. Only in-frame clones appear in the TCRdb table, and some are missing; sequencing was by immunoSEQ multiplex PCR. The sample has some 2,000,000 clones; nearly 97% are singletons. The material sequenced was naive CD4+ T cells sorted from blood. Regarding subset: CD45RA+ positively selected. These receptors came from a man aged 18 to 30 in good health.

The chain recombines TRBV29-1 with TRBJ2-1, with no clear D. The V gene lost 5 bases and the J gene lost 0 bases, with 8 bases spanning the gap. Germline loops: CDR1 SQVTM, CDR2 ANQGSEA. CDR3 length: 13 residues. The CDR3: CSVMTVSYNEQFF. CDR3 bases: TGCAGCGTTATGACGGTCTCCTACAATGAGCAGTTCTTC.

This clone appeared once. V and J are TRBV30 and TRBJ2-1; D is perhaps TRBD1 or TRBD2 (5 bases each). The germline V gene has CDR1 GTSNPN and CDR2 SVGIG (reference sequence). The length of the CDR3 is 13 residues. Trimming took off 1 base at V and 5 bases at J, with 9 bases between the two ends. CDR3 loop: CAWSGGRDNEQFF. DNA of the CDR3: TGTGCCTGGAGTGGGGGACGGGACAATGAGCAGTTCTTC.

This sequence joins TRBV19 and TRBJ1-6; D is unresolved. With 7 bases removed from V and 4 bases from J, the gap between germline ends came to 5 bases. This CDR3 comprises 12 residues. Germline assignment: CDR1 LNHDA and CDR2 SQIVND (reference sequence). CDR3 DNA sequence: TGTGCCAGTACTGATTATAATTCACCCCTCCACTTT. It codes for CASTDYNSPLHF.

The DNA for the CDR3 is TGTGCCAGCAACCGAGCGGGAGTAGAGACCCAGTACTTC. This gives the protein CASNRAGVETQYF. V is TRBV7-2 and J is TRBJ2-5; 8 bases align to TRBD2. CDR1 SGHTA and CDR2 FQGNSA come from the germline V gene. V was clipped by 7 bases and J by 4 bases; unmatched bases: 5. The CDR3 length is 13 residues. Looking up the rest from reference TRBV7-2 and TRBJ2-5 gives the full variable domain: GAGVSQSPSNKVTEKGKDVELRCDPISGHTALYWYRQSLGQGLEFLIYFQGNSAPDKSGLPSDRFSAERTGGSVSTLTIQRTQQEDSAVYLCASNRAGVETQYFGPGTRLLVL.

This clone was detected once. The CDR3 nucleotides read TGTGCCAGCAGCCAAATCGCTAGCGGAAGCACAGATACGCAGTATTTT. The encoded protein is CASSQIASGSTDTQYF. The chain recombines TRBV14 with TRBJ2-3; 7 positions agree with TRBD2. The CDR3 has 16 amino acids. The germline V gene encodes CDR1 SGHDN and CDR2 FVKESK. The V segment lost 2 bases and the J segment 0 bases; nucleotides outside the gene matches: 5. Supplemented by reference TRBV14 and TRBJ2-3, the full variable domain reads EAGVTQFPSHSVIEKGQTVTLRCDPISGHDNLYWYRRVMGKEIKFLLHFVKESKQDESGMPNNRFLAERTGGTYSTLKVQPAELEDSGVYFCASSQIASGSTDTQYFGPGTRLTVL.

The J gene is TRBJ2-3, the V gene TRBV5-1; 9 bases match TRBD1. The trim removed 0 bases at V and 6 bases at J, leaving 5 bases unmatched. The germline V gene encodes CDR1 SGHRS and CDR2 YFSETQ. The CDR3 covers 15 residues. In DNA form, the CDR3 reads TGCGCCAGCAGCTTGGACAGGGGGCTAGGGGATACGCAGTATTTT. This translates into CASSLDRGLGDTQYF.

The CDR3, as DNA: TGTGCCAGCAGTTCCCCCGGTCGTCAAGAGACCCAGTACTTC. This codes for CASSSPGRQETQYF. The rearrangement uses TRBV28 and TRBJ2-5, with no clear D. Trimming shortened V by 4 bases and J by 2 bases, and 11 bases separated the two germline ends. The CDR3 length is 14 residues. The germline V gene encodes CDR1 MDHEN and CDR2 SYDVKM.

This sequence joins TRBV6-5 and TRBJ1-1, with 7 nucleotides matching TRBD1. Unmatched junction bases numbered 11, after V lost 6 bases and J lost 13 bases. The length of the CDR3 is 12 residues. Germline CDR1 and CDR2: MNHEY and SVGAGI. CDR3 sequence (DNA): TGTGCCAGCAGCACATCCGGGACAGAGAATTTCTTT. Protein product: CASSTSGTENFF.

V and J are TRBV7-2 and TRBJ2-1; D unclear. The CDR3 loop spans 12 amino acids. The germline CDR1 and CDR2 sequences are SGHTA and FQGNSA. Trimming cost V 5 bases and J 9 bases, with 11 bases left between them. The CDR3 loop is CASSPRAGEQFF. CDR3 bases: TGTGCCAGCAGCCCCCGAGCCGGTGAGCAGTTCTTC.

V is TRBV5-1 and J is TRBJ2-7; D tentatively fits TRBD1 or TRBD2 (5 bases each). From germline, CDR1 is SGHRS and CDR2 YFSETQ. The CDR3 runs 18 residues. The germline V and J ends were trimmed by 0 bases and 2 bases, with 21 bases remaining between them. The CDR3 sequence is CASSLAPSGAVEAYEQYF. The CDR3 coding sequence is TGCGCCAGCAGCTTGGCCCCGTCCGGGGCCGTCGAGGCCTACGAGCAGTACTTC.

This chain's CDR3 is CASSALSGGSYEQYF. CDR3 coding DNA: TGTGCCAGCAGTGCCCTAAGCGGGGGCTCCTACGAGCAGTACTTC. The genes are TRBV6-1 and TRBJ2-7, with TRBD2 matching over 8 bases. CDR1 and CDR2 (germline): MNHNS, SASEGT. The V and J ends lost 4 bases and 0 bases, in that order; junction bases with no gene match: 5. This CDR3 spans 15 amino acids.

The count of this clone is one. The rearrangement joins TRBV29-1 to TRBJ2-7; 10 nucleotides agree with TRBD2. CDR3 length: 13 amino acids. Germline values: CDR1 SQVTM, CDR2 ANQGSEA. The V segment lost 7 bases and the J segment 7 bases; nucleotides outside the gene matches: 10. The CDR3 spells CSGSGRAREEQYF. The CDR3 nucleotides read TGCAGCGGAAGCGGGAGGGCCCGAGAGGAGCAGTACTTC.

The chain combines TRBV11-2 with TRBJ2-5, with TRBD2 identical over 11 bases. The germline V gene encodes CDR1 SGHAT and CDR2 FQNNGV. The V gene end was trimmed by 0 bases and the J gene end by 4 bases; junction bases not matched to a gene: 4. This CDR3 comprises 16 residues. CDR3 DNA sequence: TGTGCCAGCAGCTTAGACGGGCTAGCGGGAGGAGAGACCCAGTACTTC. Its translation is CASSLDGLAGGETQYF.

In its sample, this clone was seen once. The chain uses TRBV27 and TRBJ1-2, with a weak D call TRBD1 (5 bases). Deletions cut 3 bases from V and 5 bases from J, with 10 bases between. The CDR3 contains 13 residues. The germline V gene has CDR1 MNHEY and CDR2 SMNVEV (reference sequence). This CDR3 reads CASSFRGMYGYTF. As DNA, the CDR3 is TGTGCCAGCAGTTTTCGGGGCATGTATGGCTACACCTTC.

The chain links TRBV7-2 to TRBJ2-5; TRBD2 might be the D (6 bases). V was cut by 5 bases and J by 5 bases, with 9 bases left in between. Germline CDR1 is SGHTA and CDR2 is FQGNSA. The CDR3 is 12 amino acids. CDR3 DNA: TGTGCCAGCAGCCAGGGACTTGAGACCCAGTACTTC. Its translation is CASSQGLETQYF.

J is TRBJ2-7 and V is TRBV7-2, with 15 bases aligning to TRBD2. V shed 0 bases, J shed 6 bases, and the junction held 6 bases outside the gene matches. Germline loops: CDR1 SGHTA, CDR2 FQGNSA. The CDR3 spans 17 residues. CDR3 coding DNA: TGTGCCAGCAGCTTAGCCGGGACTAGCGGGAGGTTTTCCGAGCAGTACTTC. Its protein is CASSLAGTSGRFSEQYF.

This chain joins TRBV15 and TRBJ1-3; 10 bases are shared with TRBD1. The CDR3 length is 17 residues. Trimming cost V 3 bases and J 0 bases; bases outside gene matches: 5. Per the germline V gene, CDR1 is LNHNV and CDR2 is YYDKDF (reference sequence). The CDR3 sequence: CATSRGTGAASGNTIYF. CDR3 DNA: TGTGCCACCAGCAGGGGGACAGGGGCTGCCTCTGGAAACACCATATATTTT.

CDR3 nucleotide sequence: TGTGCCAGCAGTGAGTTGGATCAGCCCCAGCATTTT. Encoded protein: CASSELDQPQHF. V gene TRBV6-1 combines with J gene TRBJ1-5; D is undetermined. Trimming stripped 3 bases from V and 5 bases from J, with 5 bases between. This CDR3 has 12 amino acids. Per the germline V gene, CDR1 is MNHNS and CDR2 is SASEGT.

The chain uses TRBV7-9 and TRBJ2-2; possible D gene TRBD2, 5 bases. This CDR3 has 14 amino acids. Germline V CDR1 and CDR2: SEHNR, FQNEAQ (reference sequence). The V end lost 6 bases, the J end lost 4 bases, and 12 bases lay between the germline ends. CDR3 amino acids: CASSAAASTGELFF. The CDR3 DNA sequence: TGTGCCAGCAGTGCAGCGGCAAGCACCGGGGAGCTGTTTTTT.